One T cell receptor (beta chain) is described in this entry. This entry belongs to a study of cytomegalovirus exposure and HLA in healthy donors. PCR amplification relied on 60 Vbeta primers (plus 13 Jbeta primers). The method was immunoSEQ multiplex PCR; TCRdb's version includes in-frame clones alone and lacks a portion of them. Of about 160,000 clones detected, 63% appear once; the ten largest clones hold roughly 6.8%. In germline, CDR1 is SGDLS, CDR2 YYNGEE. The V and J ends lost 0 bases and 1 base respectively, with 10 bases between them. CDR3 length equals 16 residues. The sequence came from a woman aged 55 to 70 in good health and CMV-seropositive. V gene TRBV9 combines with J gene TRBJ2-2; a possible D gene is TRBD1 (5 bases). Sequenced input: PBMCs. For the CDR3, the DNA is TGTGCCAGCAGCGTAGGGGCAGGGTGGAACACCGGGGAGCTGTTTTTT. Protein product: CASSVGAGWNTGELFF.